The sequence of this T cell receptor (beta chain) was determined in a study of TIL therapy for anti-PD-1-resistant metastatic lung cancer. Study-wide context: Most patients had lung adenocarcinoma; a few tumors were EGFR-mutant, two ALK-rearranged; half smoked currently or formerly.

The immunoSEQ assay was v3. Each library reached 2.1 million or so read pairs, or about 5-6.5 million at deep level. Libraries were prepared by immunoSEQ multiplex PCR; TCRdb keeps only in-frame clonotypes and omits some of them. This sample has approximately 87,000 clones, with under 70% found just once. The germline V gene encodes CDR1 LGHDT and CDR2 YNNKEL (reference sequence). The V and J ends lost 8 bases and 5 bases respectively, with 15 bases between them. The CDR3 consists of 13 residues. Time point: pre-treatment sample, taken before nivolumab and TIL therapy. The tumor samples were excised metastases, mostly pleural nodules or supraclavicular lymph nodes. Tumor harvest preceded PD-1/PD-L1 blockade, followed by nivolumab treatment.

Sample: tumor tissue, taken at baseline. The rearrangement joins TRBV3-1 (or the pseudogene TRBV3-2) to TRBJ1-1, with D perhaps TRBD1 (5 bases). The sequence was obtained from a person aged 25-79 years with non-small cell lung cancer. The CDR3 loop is CASRKLRGTEAFF. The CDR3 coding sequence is TGTGCCAGCCGAAAGCTCCGGGGGACTGAAGCTTTCTTT.